The entry that follows covers one T cell receptor beta chain sequence. Its antigen remains unidentified. Germline assignment: CDR1 SEHNR and CDR2 FQNEAQ (reference sequence). The V and J ends lost 0 bases and 1 base, in that order; junction bases with no gene match: 3. The CDR3 length is 16 residues. This sample was included in a study of beta chain features in type 1 diabetes. Study results and limitations: The naive, central memory and Treg TCRB repertoires of patients appeared to be more similar to one another than those of healthy donors. The study found fewer insertions and more deletions at VDJ junctions in type 1 diabetes patients.

TCRB transcripts that were expressed got sequenced, as all of the isolated RNA had been reverse transcribed. Assay: immunoSEQ multiplex PCR; the TCRdb copy retains only in-frame clones and omits some. The sample carries roughly 500,000 clones, 30% recorded once. The sequenced sample consisted of naive CD4+ T cells from blood. The chain recombines TRBV7-9 with TRBJ2-7, with 10 bases matching TRBD2. The receptor's source is a man in his late teens or twenties in good health. CDR3 in amino acids: CASSLALAGASYEQYF. The CDR3 DNA reads TGTGCCAGCAGCTTAGCCCTAGCGGGAGCATCCTACGAGCAGTACTTC. Looking up the rest from reference TRBV7-9 and TRBJ2-7 gives the full variable domain: DTGVSQNPRHKITKRGQNVTFRCDPISEHNRLYWYRQTLGQGPEFLTYFQNEAQLEKSRLLSDRFSAERPKGSFSTLEIQRTEQGDSAMYLCASSLALAGASYEQYFGPGTRLTVT.